The entry that follows covers one TCR beta chain sequence. Its antigen target is currently unknown. Base qualities are not provided; no much larger clone lies one nucleotide away. The data stem from a study of blood T cell repertoires in COVID-19 (dated by TCRdb to the early 2020s). Context from the whole study: The collaborator samples originated in the United States, Italy and Spain and spanned the acute and convalescent phases of COVID-19. Where HLA class I and class II types were available, the types were taken from metadata supplied by the sample provider, not from assay-based typing. Samples came from the ongoing ImmuneRACE study (first 160 participants) plus 1,254 subjects from 6 global collaborators. Subjects who had been exposed to COVID-19, were actively infected with it, or had recovered from it provided the deeply sampled blood TCRbeta repertoires that made up the dataset. The sample metadata nearly always contained a de-identified subject ID, COVID-19 status, age in years and sex. The material from the prospective study consisted of cDNA or gDNA derived from T cells, B-cell-depleted T cells, or PBMCs. The repertoires were released in a freely available public database intended as a resource for research on the immune response to SARS-CoV-2. What the work shows at the level of the full study, not this receptor alone: Clinical and demographic metadata were provided uncurated, with the amount varying by source and participant.

TCRbeta CDR3 regions were amplified from genomic DNA by means of the immunoSEQ Assay, a bias-controlled multiplex PCR. On the study's bioinformatics: Nucleated cell counts per sample were estimated from amplification of reference gene primers within the assay. Sequence reads were collapsed and filtered to measure the absolute abundance of every unique TCRbeta CDR3 rearrangement. For each sample, productive Simpson clonality was calculated by taking the square root of Simpson's diversity index across productive rearrangements. TCRdb took over this immuneACCESS table, retaining in-frame rearrangements with V and J assigned. Such tables are incomplete; in checked studies, under half of the missing clones stem from an unresolved V gene, and the remainder is unexplained. Clone size and the V and J calls come from that table; the DNA yielded D and trimming. Here the sample has over 150,000 clones; approximately 84% occur a single time. The top ten clones comprise around 1.1% of the sample.

Whole blood was collected in K2EDTA tubes by collaborating institutions according to the institutions' own protocols. Collaborator samples were shipped for TCRbeta analysis as frozen whole blood, isolated PBMCs, or DNA extracted from either sample type. CDR1 and CDR2, per the germline V gene, are LGHNA and YSLEER. The CDR3, cysteine through phenylalanine, is 13 amino acids long. The CDR3 DNA has 39 bases and is translated from base 1. Relative to germline, V is 3 bases shorter and J is 8 bases shorter, with 13 bases between their ends. Sequencing was performed on peripheral blood. The chain employs TRBV4-3 and TRBJ1-2; confidence is insufficient to name the D gene. The receptor comes from a man in his forties with acute or convalescent COVID-19. The sequenced DNA is TGCGCCAGCAGCCAGAGCAACAGCCGGGGCTACACCTTC. Its protein product is CASSQSNSRGYTF.